What follows are 14 T cell receptor beta chains derived from one specimen sequenced in a study of CD8 T cells in ankylosing spondylitis. TCRdb used MiXCR to reprocess the 5' RACE reads, holding one entry per CDR3 protein. Of 200,000 or so distinct CDR3 sequences detected, around 24% appear once; the ten largest clones hold approximately 6.6%. The sequenced sample consisted of blood, either unsorted or a sorted T cell fraction (not recorded which). Receptors originate from a male donor with ankylosing spondylitis or in good health (not recorded which).

Only a few counts were recorded for this clonotype. V usage is TRBV6-5 and J usage is TRBJ2-1; no clear D gene. The CDR3 sequence is 13 residues long. The germline V and J ends were trimmed by 0 bases and 5 bases, with 5 bases remaining between them. Germline V gene sequence: CDR1 MNHEY, CDR2 SVGAGI. The CDR3 protein is CASSYSRDNEQFF. The CDR3, as DNA: TGTGCCAGCAGTTACTCACGGGACAATGAGCAGTTCTTC.

This clonotype was found many times. CDR3 DNA sequence: TGTGCCAGCAGTGAGGAGAACTATGGCTACACCTTC. Translation: CASSEENYGYTF. The chain recombines TRBV2 with TRBJ1-2, with D unclear. CDR1 and CDR2 from the germline V gene are SNHLY and FYNNEI. The CDR3 is 12 residues long. Trimming took off 3 bases at V and 2 bases at J, with 4 bases between the two ends.

This clonotype was observed a few times. J is TRBJ2-7 and V is TRBV5-1; D gene ambiguous. Germline V gene sequence: CDR1 SGHRS, CDR2 YFSETQ. V shed 1 base and J shed 3 bases, with 8 bases lying between them. The CDR3 sequence is 13 residues long. The CDR3 DNA is TGCGCCAGCAGCTTGTTAAGGGACTACGAGCAGTACTTC. Residues: CASSLLRDYEQYF.

This clonotype occurred many times. The V gene is TRBV20-1, the J gene TRBJ2-3, with 12 positions matching TRBD2. Germline-derived CDR1 and CDR2 are DFQATT and SNEGSKA (reference sequence). The CDR3 is 15 residues long. After removal of 5 bases from V and 0 bases from J, the junction contained 3 bases not matched to a gene. The CDR3 loop is CSAQGTSGSTDTQYF. The DNA of the CDR3 is TGCAGTGCTCAAGGGACTAGCGGGAGCACAGATACGCAGTATTTT.

The rearrangement joins TRBV20-1 to TRBJ1-1, with 8 bases matching TRBD1. The length of the CDR3 is 13 residues. Per germline, CDR1 DFQATT and CDR2 SNEGSKA (reference sequence). Unmatched junction bases numbered 6, after V lost 3 bases and J lost 6 bases. The CDR3 region is CSARDRAFAEAFF. The DNA of the CDR3 is TGCAGTGCTAGGGACAGGGCTTTCGCTGAAGCTTTCTTT.

The chain links TRBV12-3 or TRBV12-4 to TRBJ1-1; D is ambiguous. With 5 bases removed from V and 0 bases from J, the gap between germline ends came to 10 bases. The CDR3 has 14 amino acids. This CDR3 reads CASSDQPMNTEAFF. The CDR3 DNA reads TGTGCCAGCAGTGACCAGCCGATGAACACTGAAGCTTTCTTT.

This clonotype was observed at least ten times. The V and J genes are TRBV4-2 and TRBJ2-1, with a possible D match to TRBD2 (5 bases). This CDR3 has 16 amino acids. Germline V gene data show CDR1 as LGHNA and CDR2 as YNFKEQ. V lost 1 base and J 3 bases, leaving 13 bases between the germline ends. The CDR3 DNA is TGTGCCAGCAGCCAAGTGAAAGGCGGGTACTACAATGAGCAGTTCTTC. The encoded protein is CASSQVKGGYYNEQFF.

This clonotype has a count of ten or more. This chain links TRBV3-1 with TRBJ2-4; D is perhaps TRBD1 or TRBD2 (5 bases each). V lost 3 bases and J 1 base, leaving 10 bases between the germline ends. Germline assignment: CDR1 LGHDT and CDR2 YNNKEL (reference sequence). The CDR3 is 15 amino acids. In DNA form, the CDR3 reads TGTGCCAGCAGCCAGGGACCTACGGCCAAAAACATTCAGTACTTC. This translates into CASSQGPTAKNIQYF.

This clonotype was picked up a small number of times. This chain joins TRBV29-1 and TRBJ2-3; D unresolved. V was shortened by 4 bases and J by 2 bases, with 10 bases between the two germline ends. The CDR3 spans 13 residues. Germline values: CDR1 SQVTM, CDR2 ANQGSEA. CDR3 DNA: TGCAGCGTTGTAGGCGGAAACACAGATACGCAGTATTTT. This codes for CSVVGGNTDTQYF.

Only a few counts were recorded for this clonotype. V and J are TRBV20-1 and TRBJ2-7, with 10 bases matching TRBD2. CDR3 length equals 17 residues. After removal of 6 bases from V and 3 bases from J, the junction contained 17 bases not matched to a gene. Germline V gene sequence: CDR1 DFQATT, CDR2 SNEGSKA (reference sequence). The DNA of the CDR3 is TGCAGTGCCCTGGATGCTAGCGGGAGAAAGGGAAACTACGAGCAGTACTTC. It is translated as CSALDASGRKGNYEQYF.

This clonotype has a handful of counts. The V gene is TRBV18, the J gene TRBJ2-1; TRBD1 is a possible D gene (5 bases). The V end was cut by 6 bases, the J end by 2 bases, with 8 bases between. The CDR3 totals 13 residues. Looked up from germline, CDR1 is KGHSH and CDR2 is LQKENI. Here the CDR3 reads CASSGATYNEQFF. The CDR3, as DNA: TGTGCCAGCTCTGGGGCTACCTACAATGAGCAGTTCTTC.

This clonotype was seen ten or more times. The chain has TRBV20-1 and TRBJ1-1; no definite D call. This CDR3 is built from 13 residues. Germline V CDR1 and CDR2: DFQATT, SNEGSKA (reference sequence). V was cut by 2 bases and J by 1 base, with 8 bases left in between. The CDR3 DNA sequence: TGCAGTGCTAGACAAGACCCGAACACTGAAGCTTTCTTT. Residues: CSARQDPNTEAFF.

Concerning this clonotype: A read error may account for a junction end that differs from germline. This chain links TRBV20-1 with TRBJ1-2; 7 bases map to TRBD1. Germline V gene sequence: CDR1 DFQATT, CDR2 SNEGSKA (reference sequence). The CDR3 is 10 residues long. CDR3 sequence (DNA): TGCAGTGCTAGCCGGCAGGGGGTCATCTTC. Translated: CSASRQGVIF.

This clonotype has a handful of counts. The chain recombines TRBV7-9 with TRBJ2-1; D not resolved. CDR3 length: 10 amino acids. The V gene lost 8 bases and the J gene lost 3 bases, with 2 bases spanning the gap. Germline lookup yields CDR1 SEHNR and CDR2 FQNEAQ (reference sequence). CDR3: CASGYNEQFF. DNA for the CDR3: TGTGCCAGCGGCTACAATGAGCAGTTCTTC.